This T cell receptor beta chain was obtained from a study of regulatory T cells in long-lasting Graves disease. There are many counts of this clonotype. Its specificity is unknown. The CDR3 runs 12 residues. V was cut by 5 bases and J by 0 bases, with 5 bases left in between. The germline gives CDR1 SGHTA, CDR2 FQGNSA. The time point here: persistent/refractory GD, antithyroid drugs over 5 years with positive TRAb. Researchers made the TCR library from RNA that was extracted from PBMCs. Study-level results: No thyroid tissue was studied; the work used peripheral blood only. With persistent disease, TRBV28, TRBJ1-2 and TRBJ2-5 were the favored segments.

Building the TCR beta libraries relied on iRepertoire HTBI primers, and CDR3 regions underwent Arm-PCR. In the authors' workflow: Samples jointly harbored 55 to 75 TRBV and approximately 15 TRBJ segments. MiXCR was run by TCRdb on the multiplex PCR reads, yielding one entry per CDR3 protein. V and J calls and clone size were set by TCRdb, not the authors. The sample includes around 450,000 distinct CDR3 sequences, 20% to 25% seen only once; the top ten take roughly 7%. The sample in question was peripheral blood mononuclear cells (PBMCs), obtained when the disease was refractory, from a patient treated with antithyroid drugs. The chain is built from TRBV7-2 and TRBJ2-7; D is uncertain. The sequence was collected from a female donor with Graves disease. The CDR3 is CASSPPSYEQYF. The CDR3 DNA is TGTGCCAGCAGCCCCCCCTCCTACGAGCAGTACTTC. Filled out from reference TRBV7-2 and TRBJ2-7, the complete variable domain reads GAGVSQSPSNKVTEKGKDVELRCDPISGHTALYWYRQSLGQGLEFLIYFQGNSAPDKSGLPSDRFSAERTGGSVSTLTIQRTQQEDSAVYLCASSPPSYEQYFGPGTRLTVT.